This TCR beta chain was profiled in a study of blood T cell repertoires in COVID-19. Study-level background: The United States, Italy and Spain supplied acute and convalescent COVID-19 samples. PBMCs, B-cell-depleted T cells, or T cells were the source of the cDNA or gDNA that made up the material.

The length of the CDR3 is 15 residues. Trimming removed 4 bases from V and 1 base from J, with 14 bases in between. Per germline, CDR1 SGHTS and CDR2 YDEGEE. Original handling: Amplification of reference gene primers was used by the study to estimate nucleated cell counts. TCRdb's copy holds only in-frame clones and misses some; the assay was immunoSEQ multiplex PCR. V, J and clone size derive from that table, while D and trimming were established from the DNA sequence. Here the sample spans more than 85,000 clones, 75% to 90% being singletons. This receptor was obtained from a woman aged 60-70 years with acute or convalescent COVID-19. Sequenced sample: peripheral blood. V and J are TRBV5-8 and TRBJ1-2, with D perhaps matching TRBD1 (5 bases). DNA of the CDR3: TGTGCCAGCAGCAGTGCGGGACCTAATAACTATGGCTACACCTTC. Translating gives CASSSAGPNNYGYTF. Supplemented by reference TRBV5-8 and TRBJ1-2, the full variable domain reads EAGVTQSPTHLIKTRGQQATLRCSPISGHTSVYWYQQALGLGLQFLLWYDEGEERNRGNFPPRFSGRQFPNYSSELNVNALELEDSALYLCASSSAGPNNYGYTFGSGTRLTVV.